This TCR beta chain was profiled in a study of blood T cell repertoires in COVID-19. Study in general: Samples representing acute and convalescent COVID-19 were sourced from the United States, Italy and Spain.

With V trimmed by 1 base and J by 2 bases, 2 bases remained unmatched. Germline-derived CDR1 and CDR2 are SGHRS and YFSETQ. The CDR3 is 14 residues long. Original processing methods: Using reference gene primer amplification, nucleated cell counts were estimated. The method was immunoSEQ multiplex PCR; TCRdb's version includes in-frame clones alone and lacks a portion of them. D and trimming were read from the DNA, whereas the V and J calls and clone size are those reported in that table. The sample holds under 200,000 clones, about 88% seen once. V gene TRBV5-1 combines with J gene TRBJ1-1; 7 bases match TRBD1. Sequenced material: PBMCs or T cells enriched from blood (not recorded which). The TCR comes from a woman under 30 who had recovered from COVID-19. The CDR3 region is CASSLTGANTEAFF. The CDR3 DNA reads TGCGCCAGCAGCTTGACAGGGGCTAACACTGAAGCTTTCTTT.